The 5 T cell receptor beta chains below were found in one sample sequenced in a study of beta chain features in type 1 diabetes. Sequencing targeted expressed TCRB transcripts, as all isolated RNA had been reverse transcribed. Here immunoSEQ multiplex PCR was the method, and the copy in TCRdb shows in-frame clones only, minus some. The table includes hundreds of thousands of clones, 15% detected once. The specimen sequenced was naive CD4+ T cells from blood. The receptors originated from a young man in good health.

This clone was recorded at least ten times. V and J are TRBV7-3 and TRBJ2-3, with D uncertain. The V end was cut by 0 bases, the J end by 10 bases, with 14 bases between. The CDR3 runs 14 residues. CDR1 and CDR2 from the germline V gene are SGHTA and FQGTGA. The CDR3 DNA sequence: TGTGCCAGCAGCTTAACGTTGGAAAGTCCTGCGCAGTATTTT. Its protein is CASSLTLESPAQYF.

A few counts support this clone. In DNA, the CDR3 is TGTGCCAGCTCCTCCGGGGGGACCCCTAAAGCTTTCTTT. Its translation: CASSSGGTPKAFF. This chain uses TRBV18 with TRBJ1-1; D possibly corresponds to TRBD1 (5 bases). In germline, CDR1 is KGHSH, CDR2 LQKENI. V dropped 6 bases and J dropped 9 bases, with 17 bases sitting between them. The CDR3 contains 13 residues. The whole variable domain, filled in from reference TRBV18 and TRBJ1-1, reads NAGVMQNPRHLVRRRGQEARLRCSPMKGHSHVYWYRQLPEEGLKFMVYLQKENIIDESGMPKERFSAEFPKEGPSILRIQQVVRGDSAAYFCASSSGGTPKAFFGQGTRLTVV.

CDR3 in amino acids: CATSNPLAGADTQYF. The CDR3 coding sequence is TGTGCCACCAGCAACCCACTAGCGGGAGCAGATACGCAGTATTTT. The V gene is TRBV15, the J gene TRBJ2-3, with TRBD2 matching over 11 bases. The CDR3 sequence is 15 residues long. Germline V lookup: CDR1 LNHNV, CDR2 YYDKDF (reference sequence). The V and J ends lost 4 bases and 4 bases, in that order; junction bases with no gene match: 4.

V usage is TRBV18 and J usage is TRBJ2-2; 8 nucleotides align to TRBD1. Germline V lookup: CDR1 KGHSH, CDR2 LQKENI. The CDR3 sequence is 15 residues long. With 6 bases clipped from V and 2 bases from J, the junction kept 5 bases outside the gene matches. CDR3 DNA: TGTGCCAGCTCCGGGGGACAGGCTAACACCGGGGAGCTGTTTTTT. Encoded protein: CASSGGQANTGELFF. The full variable domain, its missing parts supplied by reference TRBV18 and TRBJ2-2, is NAGVMQNPRHLVRRRGQEARLRCSPMKGHSHVYWYRQLPEEGLKFMVYLQKENIIDESGMPKERFSAEFPKEGPSILRIQQVVRGDSAAYFCASSGGQANTGELFFGEGSRLTVL.

This chain connects TRBV10-3 to TRBJ1-2; 9 positions agree with TRBD1. The CDR3 totals 15 residues. Germline CDR1 ENHRY, CDR2 SYGVKD. The junction had 7 bases not matched to a gene; V was cut back by 4 bases and J by 4 bases. The CDR3 DNA reads as TGTGCCATCAGTGGACCGGGACAGGGTACCTATGGCTACACCTTC. Amino acids: CAISGPGQGTYGYTF.